The 22 T cell receptor beta chains in this list originate from one sample, sequenced in a study of T cells in Graves' hyperthyroidism and ophthalmopathy. TCR beta CDR3 sequences were amplified from RNA transcripts. HTBI primers were employed in a first-round RT-PCR of the TCR CDR3. MiXCR was run by TCRdb on the multiplex PCR reads, yielding one entry per CDR3 protein. This repertoire shows 500,000 to 650,000 distinct CDR3 sequences, approximately 49% found once; its top ten account for around two fifths. Sequencing input: peripheral blood or thyroid tissue (not recorded which). Receptor source: an adult woman with Graves' disease, either hyperthyroidism or ophthalmopathy (not recorded which).

This sequence joins TRBV24-1 and TRBJ1-1, with 9 positions matching TRBD1. Germline loops: CDR1 KGHDR, CDR2 SFDVKD. The CDR3 consists of 13 residues. Germline trimming cut 3 bases from V and 11 bases from J; bases unmatched to any gene: 6. This CDR3 is CATSDLRTGEAFF. CDR3 in DNA: TGTGCCACCAGTGATCTCCGGACAGGGGAGGCTTTCTTT.

This clonotype occurred many times. The chain uses TRBV11-2 and TRBJ2-7; D unresolved. Trimming left V 0 bases short and J 3 bases short, with 12 bases between. Looked up from germline, CDR1 is SGHAT and CDR2 is FQNNGV. This CDR3 has 15 residues. CDR3 coding DNA: TGTGCCAGCAGCTTAGATCGGGTCCGGAACTACGAGCAGTACTTC. It is translated as CASSLDRVRNYEQYF.

This clonotype was observed a handful of times. The V call is TRBV15, the J call TRBJ1-4; weak D call: TRBD1 (5 bases). Trimming took 3 bases from V and 3 from J, leaving 11 bases between them. Germline CDR1 reads LNHNV; CDR2 reads YYDKDF (reference sequence). This CDR3 has 15 amino acids. Here the CDR3 DNA reads TGTGCCACCAGCAGGGGCGGGACGGCTAATGAAAAACTGTTTTTT. Translating it yields CATSRGGTANEKLFF.

The count of this clonotype is one. The J gene is TRBJ1-1, the V gene TRBV20-1; no clear D gene. From germline, CDR1 is DFQATT and CDR2 SNEGSKA (reference sequence). The V end was cut by 0 bases, the J end by 3 bases, with 8 bases between. CDR3 length equals 13 residues. CDR3 DNA: TGCAGTGCTAGAGATCGGAGTGACACTGAAGCTTTCTTT. It yields the protein CSARDRSDTEAFF.

This chain joins TRBV11-3 and TRBJ2-2, with 11 bases matching TRBD2. V lost 5 bases and J lost 7; bases outside the gene matches: 9. The CDR3 covers 16 residues. CDR1 and CDR2 from the germline V gene are SGHNT and YENEEA. The DNA of the CDR3 is TGTGCCAGCAGCCAAGGGACTAGCGGTTCCGGCGGGGAGCTGTTTTTT. Translation: CASSQGTSGSGGELFF.

The genes are TRBV11-1 and TRBJ1-3; D not certain. The CDR3 consists of 15 residues. Deletions cut 11 bases from V and 0 bases from J, with 17 bases between. Germline V CDR1 and CDR2: SGHAT, FQDESV (reference sequence). In nucleotides, the CDR3 is TGTGCCTGGTCGCTGCGGCGGACCTCTGGAAACACCATATATTTT. It codes for CAWSLRRTSGNTIYF.

This clonotype turned up a few times. The chain employs TRBV7-9 and TRBJ2-7, with 9 bases lining up with TRBD1. CDR3 size: 15 residues. Germline loops: CDR1 SEHNR, CDR2 FQNEAQ (reference sequence). With V trimmed by 5 bases and J by 1 base, 6 bases remained unmatched. The DNA for the CDR3 is TGTGCCAGCAGCCACCGGGACAGGGCTTCCTACGAGCAGTACTTC. Amino acids: CASSHRDRASYEQYF.

V gene TRBV6-1 combines with J gene TRBJ1-2; D call uncertain. V was trimmed by 2 bases and J by 7 bases, leaving 11 bases between them. Germline CDR1 MNHNS, CDR2 SASEGT. CDR3 length equals 13 residues. Written as DNA, the CDR3 is TGTGCCAGCAGTGAAAGCACAGCGGGTGGCTACACCTTC. Protein: CASSESTAGGYTF.

At least ten counts were recorded for this clonotype. V usage is TRBV7-9 and J usage is TRBJ2-5; 10 bases align to TRBD2. Germline CDR1 SEHNR, CDR2 FQNEAQ (reference sequence). The trim removed 2 bases at V and 5 bases at J, leaving 8 bases unmatched. This CDR3 comprises 16 residues. The CDR3 spells CASSLSSGRATETQYF. CDR3 in DNA: TGTGCCAGCAGCTTAAGCAGCGGGAGGGCGACGGAGACCCAGTACTTC.

The CDR3 coding sequence is TGTGCCAGCAGCCTCACCATCAGCGGGAGTTTCCAAGAGACCCAGTACTTC. The encoded protein is CASSLTISGSFQETQYF. The rearrangement uses TRBV7-9 and TRBJ2-5, with TRBD2 matching over 8 bases. CDR1 is SEHNR, CDR2 FQNEAQ, per germline (reference sequence). The length of the CDR3 is 17 residues. Trimming at V came to 5 bases and at J to 1 base, leaving 12 bases not matched to a gene.

The chain links TRBV20-1 to TRBJ1-5, with 7 bases identical to TRBD1. Losses at the gene ends were 3 bases for V and 10 bases for J; bases not matched to a gene: 12. This CDR3 has 14 residues. Per the germline V gene, CDR1 is DFQATT and CDR2 is SNEGSKA (reference sequence). CDR3 sequence (DNA): TGCAGTGCTAGGCCCCTAGGGACAGCGGATCCCCAGCATTTT. Its translation: CSARPLGTADPQHF.

This clonotype was counted at least ten times. The V and J genes are TRBV2 and TRBJ2-5; D is unclear. Per the germline V gene, CDR1 is SNHLY and CDR2 is FYNNEI. With 4 bases removed from V and 2 bases from J, the gap between germline ends came to 14 bases. CDR3 length: 15 residues. The CDR3 DNA is TGTGCCAGCAGTGTAAATGCCAGCCCACAAGAGACCCAGTACTTC. This sequence encodes CASSVNASPQETQYF.

Written as DNA, the CDR3 is TGCGCCAGCAGCCAAGAAGGACTAGTCCCCGGGGAGCTGTTTTTT. The encoded protein is CASSQEGLVPGELFF. The chain recombines TRBV4-3 with TRBJ2-2, with TRBD2 matching 7 bases. V lost 0 bases and J lost 6; bases outside the gene matches: 4. Germline V gene lookup returns CDR1 LGHNA and CDR2 YSLEER. The CDR3 is made up of 15 amino acids.

The sample holds one count of this clonotype. This may arise from a read error, as a much more abundant clone is one base away. The rearrangement joins TRBV6-5 to TRBJ1-1; 9 bases align to TRBD1. This CDR3 has 16 residues. The germline CDR1 and CDR2 sequences are MNHEY and SVGAGI. The V and J ends lost 4 bases and 3 bases, in that order; junction bases with no gene match: 9. The CDR3 region has the DNA TGTGCCAGCAGTTCCGGGACAGGGCTTTTGCACACTGAAGCTTTCTTT. Protein: CASSSGTGLLHTEAFF.

This sequence joins TRBV10-2 and TRBJ2-7; 9 positions agree with TRBD2. V lost 9 bases and J lost 4; bases outside the gene matches: 7. Germline values: CDR1 WSHSY, CDR2 SAAADI. CDR3 size: 13 residues. This CDR3 reads CASRASGVYEQYF. CDR3 nucleotide sequence: TGCGCCAGTCGGGCTAGCGGGGTATACGAGCAGTACTTC.

This clonotype was observed at least ten times. This chain connects TRBV11-2 to TRBJ2-5; weak D call: TRBD1 (6 bases). This CDR3 has 13 amino acids. Germline lookup yields CDR1 SGHAT and CDR2 FQNNGV. Trimming cost V 5 bases and J 2 bases, with 9 bases left between them. The CDR3 DNA reads as TGTGCCAGCAGCAGGGGGTCACAAGAGACCCAGTACTTC. Its protein is CASSRGSQETQYF.

At least ten counts were recorded for this clonotype. The chain is built from TRBV12-3 or TRBV12-4 and TRBJ2-7, with 7 positions matching TRBD1. This CDR3 comprises 13 residues. The V and J ends lost 6 bases and 7 bases, in that order; junction bases with no gene match: 9. CDR3 sequence reads: CASSRTGRIEQYF. In DNA form, the CDR3 reads TGTGCCAGCAGCCGGACAGGTAGAATTGAGCAGTACTTC.

CDR3 sequence (DNA): TGCAGTGCTAGAGACGGGACAGAAACCCAGTACTTC. Its translation is CSARDGTETQYF. The rearrangement joins TRBV20-1 to TRBJ2-5; 7 bases align to TRBD1. V lost 0 bases to trimming and J lost 8 bases; unmatched junction nucleotides: 3. From germline, CDR1 is DFQATT and CDR2 SNEGSKA (reference sequence). The CDR3 contains 12 residues.

This clonotype was picked up many times. This rearrangement joins TRBV2 to TRBJ1-4; D gene uncertain. Trimming took off 7 bases at V and 3 bases at J, with 9 bases between the two ends. This CDR3 is built from 13 residues. Germline assignment: CDR1 SNHLY and CDR2 FYNNEI. This CDR3 is CASTAGANEKLFF. CDR3 in DNA: TGTGCCAGCACGGCAGGAGCTAATGAAAAACTGTTTTTT.

As regards this clonotype: It is likely a read error, because the conserved phenylalanine at the end of the CDR3 is missing. No DNA is shown, since the ends of the CDR3 on it are uncertain; the CDR3 is the one TCRdb lists. V and J are TRBV10-3 and TRBJ1-3; the table's D call of TRBD1 was not tested on the DNA. Inclusive of both ends, the CDR3 amounts to 9 amino acids. The germline V gene encodes CDR1 ENHRY and CDR2 SYGVKD. CDR3: CAISDTGNT.

At least ten counts were recorded for this clonotype. This rearrangement joins TRBV7-2 to TRBJ1-3; D is undetermined. Trimming removed 5 bases at V and 0 bases at J, with 5 bases between. Germline CDR1 reads SGHTA; CDR2 reads FQGNSA. The CDR3 runs to 13 residues. As DNA, the CDR3 is TGTGCCAGCAGCCAGTACTCTGGAAACACCATATATTTT. Translated: CASSQYSGNTIYF.

This sequence joins TRBV7-2 and TRBJ2-7; D tentatively reads TRBD1 or TRBD2 (7 bases each). The CDR3 spans 15 residues. From germline, CDR1 is SGHTA and CDR2 FQGNSA. The V and J ends lost 5 bases and 5 bases respectively, with 19 bases between them. The CDR3 nucleotides are TGTGCCAGCAGCCCCTTCTCGACAGGGAGGGACGAGCAGTACTTC. As protein: CASSPFSTGRDEQYF.